This entry lists 24 T cell receptor beta chains sequenced from one sample in a study of identical twins. One entry per CDR3 protein results from TCRdb running MiXCR on the 5' RACE reads. The sample lists roughly 490,000 distinct CDR3 sequences, roughly an eighth occurring once. Separately, the same data were catalogued under a study of yellow fever vaccine responses in identical twins.

Input material: CD4+ T cells sorted from blood. Receptors were obtained from a young woman in good health.

The chain combines TRBV6-1 with TRBJ1-6, with D hard to call. V lost 6 bases and J lost 5, with 11 bases in between. CDR1 and CDR2 (germline): MNHNS, SASEGT. This CDR3 region has 14 residues. In DNA, the CDR3 is TGTGCCAGCAGCCCCCCTGGGGATAATTCACCCCTCCACTTT. This sequence encodes CASSPPGDNSPLHF.

Only a few counts were recorded for this clonotype. The rearrangement links TRBV3-1 to TRBJ2-5; maybe TRBD2 (6 bases). This CDR3 contains 16 residues. The V end lost 0 bases, the J end lost 1 base, and 12 bases lay between the germline ends. The germline CDR1 and CDR2 sequences are LGHDT and YNNKEL (reference sequence). The CDR3 sequence: CASSQDPTGLQETQYF. The CDR3 DNA follows: TGTGCCAGCAGCCAAGACCCTACGGGACTCCAAGAGACCCAGTACTTC.

This clonotype appeared a few times. V gene TRBV20-1 combines with J gene TRBJ2-7; D gene ambiguous. The CDR3 sequence is 13 residues long. V shed 4 bases and J shed 6 bases, with 16 bases lying between them. CDR1 and CDR2 (germline): DFQATT, SNEGSKA (reference sequence). The CDR3 is CSANARWDGEQYF. The CDR3 bases are TGCAGTGCTAATGCCCGGTGGGATGGCGAGCAGTACTTC.

This chain connects TRBV25-1 to TRBJ2-1; 12 bases agree with TRBD1. The CDR3 consists of 14 residues. With V trimmed by 10 bases and J by 5 bases, 6 bases remained unmatched. Germline values: CDR1 MGHDK, CDR2 SYGVNS. The CDR3 reads CATGGTGGHNEQFF. CDR3 sequence (DNA): TGTGCCACCGGGGGGACAGGGGGCCACAATGAGCAGTTCTTC.

J is TRBJ2-5 and V is TRBV5-1; the D gene could be TRBD1 or TRBD2 (5 bases each). The CDR3 totals 15 residues. Trimming left V 1 base short and J 0 bases short, with 10 bases between. The germline CDR1 and CDR2 sequences are SGHRS and YFSETQ. As DNA, the CDR3 is TGCGCCAGCAGCTTGCAAGGGACGGACCAAGAGACCCAGTACTTC. Its protein product is CASSLQGTDQETQYF.

This clonotype was observed many times. The chain is built from TRBV7-2 and TRBJ2-1; 9 nucleotides match TRBD2. Germline-derived CDR1 and CDR2 are SGHTA and FQGNSA. CDR3 length: 15 residues. V trimming: 7 bases; J trimming: 4 bases; junction bases outside the gene matches: 8. CDR3 coding DNA: TGTGCCAGCATAGGGCGGGAGGGGATTTACAATGAGCAGTTCTTC. It specifies CASIGREGIYNEQFF.

This clonotype showed up just a few times. V is TRBV7-6 and J is TRBJ2-7, with D uncertain. This CDR3 region has 15 residues. V was pared by 2 bases and J by 0 bases, with 11 bases between. The germline gives CDR1 SGHVS, CDR2 FNYEAQ. CDR3 region: CASSLSTSSSYEQYF. Here the CDR3 DNA reads TGTGCCAGCAGCTTATCGACGTCGAGCTCCTACGAGCAGTACTTC.

A remark on this clonotype: Germline and junction disagree at one end, which may indicate a read error. This chain connects TRBV20-1 to TRBJ2-5; D is unresolved. The V gene's germline CDR1 is DFQATT and CDR2 SNEGSKA (reference sequence). The CDR3 spans 13 residues. CDR3 amino acids: CSARGRVSETQYF. CDR3 sequence (DNA): TGCAGTGCCAGAGGTCGAGTCTCAGAGACCCAGTACTTC.

This clonotype was seen once. The CDR3 DNA sequence: TGTGCCAGCAGTGGAACTAGCGGGAGTAGAGATACGCAGTATTTT. Translated: CASSGTSGSRDTQYF. The rearrangement links TRBV2 to TRBJ2-3; 11 nucleotides agree with TRBD2. V trimming: 4 bases; J trimming: 5 bases; junction bases outside the gene matches: 5. CDR1 is SNHLY, CDR2 FYNNEI, per germline. The length of the CDR3 is 15 residues. The full variable domain, completed using reference TRBV2 and TRBJ2-3, is EPEVTQTPSHQVTQMGQEVILRCVPISNHLYFYWYRQILGQKVEFLVSFYNNEISEKSEIFDDQFSVERPDGSNFTLKIRSTKLEDSAMYFCASSGTSGSRDTQYFGPGTRLTVL.

CDR3 DNA sequence: TGTGCCACCAGTGACCCCGGGTTCGGTGAGCAGTTCTTC. Protein: CATSDPGFGEQFF. This rearrangement joins TRBV24-1 to TRBJ2-1; D is ambiguous. The germline V gene has CDR1 KGHDR and CDR2 SFDVKD. CDR3 length: 13 residues. The V and J ends lost 4 bases and 9 bases respectively, with 12 bases between them.

This clonotype turned up a few times. J is TRBJ2-3 and V is TRBV29-1; D not certain. The CDR3 is made up of 14 amino acids. Germline CDR1 is SQVTM and CDR2 is ANQGSEA. V was shortened by 4 bases and J by 2 bases, with 13 bases between the two germline ends. This chain's CDR3 is CSVVRQRYTDTQYF. DNA for the CDR3: TGCAGCGTTGTAAGGCAGCGCTACACAGATACGCAGTATTTT.

This chain links TRBV7-2 with TRBJ2-5; 9 nucleotides line up with TRBD2. This CDR3 has 15 residues. Germline V gene sequence: CDR1 SGHTA, CDR2 FQGNSA. Trimming at V came to 2 bases and at J to 0 bases, leaving 1 base not matched to a gene. The CDR3 region has the DNA TGTGCCAGCAGCTTATCTAGCGGGGACCAAGAGACCCAGTACTTC. Protein product: CASSLSSGDQETQYF.

The chain couples TRBV6-6 to TRBJ1-4; D unresolved. In germline, CDR1 is MNHNY, CDR2 SVGAGI (reference sequence). The CDR3 is 13 residues long. The V gene lost 4 bases and the J gene lost 8 bases, with 11 bases spanning the gap. The CDR3 DNA follows: TGTGCCAGCAGTTTTACCACACGGGAAAAACTGTTTTTT. Translation: CASSFTTREKLFF.

The rearrangement links TRBV11-2 to TRBJ2-3; TRBD2 agrees at 8 bases. CDR3 size: 15 residues. Germline V gene sequence: CDR1 SGHAT, CDR2 FQNNGV. V dropped 5 bases and J dropped 5; count of bases not matched to a gene: 9. CDR3 coding DNA: TGTGCCAGCAGCCCTAGCGGGTCCCGGCTAGATACGCAGTATTTT. Its translation is CASSPSGSRLDTQYF.

The chain combines TRBV12-3 or TRBV12-4 with TRBJ1-4, with D perhaps TRBD1 (6 bases). CDR3 length equals 15 residues. V shed 5 bases and J shed 4 bases, with 14 bases lying between them. CDR3 in amino acids: CASSPTGGGNEKLFF. The CDR3 DNA sequence: TGTGCCAGCAGTCCGACGGGGGGCGGTAATGAAAAACTGTTTTTT.

This clonotype has just a few counts. The rearrangement joins TRBV10-2 to TRBJ2-2; no clear D gene. CDR1 WSHSY and CDR2 SAAADI come from the germline V gene. The CDR3 has 12 amino acids. V gave up 8 bases and J gave up 5 bases, with 9 bases separating them. The CDR3 sequence: CASLQGTGELFF. The DNA for the CDR3 is TGCGCCAGCCTCCAAGGGACCGGGGAGCTGTTTTTT.

This clonotype was seen only a few times. The V call is TRBV3-1, the J call TRBJ2-5; 13 bases line up with TRBD2. Germline V gene lookup returns CDR1 LGHDT and CDR2 YNNKEL (reference sequence). The CDR3 is made up of 16 amino acids. V shed 4 bases and J 2 bases; nucleotides not matched to a gene: 4. DNA for the CDR3: TGTGCCAGCAGCCTCAAGACTAGCGGGAGGCAAGAGACCCAGTACTTC. Protein product: CASSLKTSGRQETQYF.

The CDR3 sequence is CASSFPRDRVAKNIQYF. In DNA form, the CDR3 reads TGTGCCAGCAGTTTCCCTCGGGACAGGGTAGCCAAAAACATTCAGTACTTC. The J gene is TRBJ2-4, the V gene TRBV28; 9 bases fit TRBD1. The CDR3 contains 17 residues. The J segment lost 0 bases and the V segment lost 3 bases, leaving 6 bases of the junction unmatched. CDR1 MDHEN and CDR2 SYDVKM come from the germline V gene.

This clonotype came up many times. The chain carries TRBV11-3 and TRBJ2-1; possibly TRBD1 for D (6 bases). The length of the CDR3 is 13 residues. Germline V CDR1 and CDR2: SGHNT, YENEEA. Trimming left V 3 bases short and J 10 bases short, with 13 bases between. The chain's CDR3 is CASSFNLRGEQFF. The DNA of the CDR3 is TGTGCCAGCAGCTTCAACTTAAGGGGGGAGCAGTTCTTC.

This clonotype was detected only a few times. The chain's CDR3 is CASSESGKFGYTF. In DNA form, the CDR3 reads TGTGCCAGCAGTGAGTCAGGGAAATTTGGCTACACCTTC. The rearrangement uses TRBV2 and TRBJ1-2, with D possibly being TRBD1 (5 bases). The germline CDR1 and CDR2 sequences are SNHLY and FYNNEI. The CDR3 length is 13 residues. V lost 3 bases to trimming and J lost 7 bases, with 12 bases between them.

This clonotype was counted a few times. The chain links TRBV4-1 to TRBJ1-1; D not certain. Germline V lookup: CDR1 MGHRA, CDR2 YSYEKL. V was shortened by 0 bases and J by 5 bases, with 10 bases between the two germline ends. The CDR3 is 14 residues long. CDR3 region: CASSQEEVGTEAFF. In nucleotides, the CDR3 is TGCGCCAGCAGCCAAGAAGAGGTTGGTACTGAAGCTTTCTTT.

This clonotype was seen more than once but under ten times. This chain uses TRBV7-2 with TRBJ2-7; TRBD1 aligns across 7 bases. With 4 bases clipped from V and 3 bases from J, the junction kept 3 bases outside the gene matches. CDR3 size: 13 residues. The germline CDR1 and CDR2 sequences are SGHTA and FQGNSA. CDR3 in DNA: TGTGCCAGCAGCTATACAGGGGACTACGAGCAGTACTTC. Amino acids: CASSYTGDYEQYF. The whole variable domain, remainder taken from reference TRBV7-2 and TRBJ2-7, is GAGVSQSPSNKVTEKGKDVELRCDPISGHTALYWYRQSLGQGLEFLIYFQGNSAPDKSGLPSDRFSAERTGGSVSTLTIQRTQQEDSAVYLCASSYTGDYEQYFGPGTRLTVT.

This clonotype appeared a few times. This chain links TRBV7-3 with TRBJ2-1, with D tentatively TRBD1 (5 bases). CDR1 SGHTA and CDR2 FQGTGA come from the germline V gene. The CDR3 spans 15 residues. V was trimmed by 1 base and J by 3 bases, leaving 10 bases between them. The CDR3 nucleotides read TGTGCCAGCAGCTTAAATTATGACAGCTACAATGAGCAGTTCTTC. The encoded protein is CASSLNYDSYNEQFF.

This clonotype was seen a handful of times. The V call is TRBV7-9, the J call TRBJ2-7; weak D call: TRBD1 (6 bases). The CDR3 spans 15 residues. With 6 bases removed from V and 4 bases from J, the gap between germline ends came to 19 bases. Germline values: CDR1 SEHNR, CDR2 FQNEAQ (reference sequence). The CDR3 DNA reads TGTGCCAGCAGTTCGGACAGTGGGGTTTTTTACGAGCAGTACTTC. Protein sequence: CASSSDSGVFYEQYF.